Listed here is a single T cell receptor (beta chain). A J-beta primer mix and a sample-barcoded 5' primer were used in a second PCR of about 7 to 12 cycles. In TCRdb, the 5' RACE reads were re-called with MiXCR into one record per CDR3 protein. The table lists approximately 320,000 distinct CDR3 sequences, 27% of them singletons. This record belongs to a study of blood T cells in healthy people across ages. CDR3 size: 10 residues. V lost 8 bases to trimming and J lost 8 bases, with 7 bases between them. Germline loops: CDR1 ENHRY, CDR2 SYGVKD. V usage is TRBV10-3 and J usage is TRBJ1-5; D is uncertain. The receptor was isolated from a woman aged 70-85 years in good health. The sample taken for sequencing was blood. CDR3 sequence reads: CAILDKPQHF. For the CDR3, the DNA is TGTGCCATCCTAGACAAGCCCCAGCATTTT.